A selection of T cell receptor beta chains follows, all from one sample in a study of shared T cell receptors in the human thymus. Some clones are missing from TCRdb's copy, which holds only in-frame ones; the method was immunoSEQ multiplex PCR. The sample lists hundreds of thousands of clones, roughly 90% occurring once. This sample also belongs to another study, concerning human thymus T cells.

Sample: thymocytes. These receptors were taken from a boy younger than two with a congenital heart defect. Both conserved end residues are part of each CDR3. D genes are given only for firm matches. A row's size may be missing; if present it is once, few, many or a size class.

D	size	V	J	CDR3	DNA
NA	NA	TRBV21-1	TRBJ2-7	CASSKGGSYEQYF	TGTGCCAGCAGCAAAGGCGGATCTTACGAGCAGTACTTC
NA	NA	TRBV28	TRBJ1-4	CASSFAGHPISTNEKLFF	TGTGCCAGCAGTTTCGCAGGACATCCAATATCAACTAATGAAAAACTGTTTTTT
TRBD2	NA	TRBV4-2	TRBJ2-1	CASSQDSPRVPGGGSGDNEQFF	TGTGCCAGCAGCCAAGATTCCCCTAGGGTCCCGGGAGGGGGGTCAGGCGACAATGAGCAGTTCTTC
NA	NA	TRBV6-4	TRBJ1-1	CASTAGTEAFF	TGTGCCAGCACCGCGGGCACTGAAGCTTTCTTT
NA	NA	TRBV7-7	TRBJ1-1	CASSLGGFRTLISFF	TGTGCTAGCAGCTTAGGCGGCTTTCGGACACTGATAAGTTTCTTT
TRBD1	NA	TRBV19	TRBJ2-3	CASSIRGRRTGADTQYF	TGTGCCAGTAGTATACGCGGTAGGAGGACAGGGGCGGATACGCAGTATTTT
NA	NA	TRBV15	TRBJ1-4	CATSRVTGGEKLFF	TGTGCCACCAGCAGAGTTACGGGGGGTGAAAAACTGTTTTTT
NA	NA	TRBV7-2	TRBJ2-7	CASSLPGQTYEQYF	TGTGCCAGCAGCTTACCCGGACAGACCTACGAGCAGTACTTC
NA	NA	TRBV4-3	TRBJ2-7	CASSRSFREEQYF	TGCGCCAGCAGCCGCTCTTTCCGGGAGGAGCAGTACTTC
NA	NA	TRBV7-2	TRBJ2-7	CASSHRSYEQYF	TGTGCCAGCAGCCACAGATCCTACGAGCAGTACTTC
TRBD1	NA	TRBV28	TRBJ2-7	CASRASGTDYEQYF	TGTGCCAGCCGTGCCTCCGGGACAGACTACGAGCAGTACTTC
NA	once	TRBV6-1	TRBJ2-5	CASAESQTQYF	TGTGCCAGCGCGGAGAGTCAGACCCAGTACTTC
TRBD2	NA	TRBV2	TRBJ2-7	CASRLTGTSSYEQYF	TGTGCCAGCAGGTTGACCGGGACTAGTTCCTACGAGCAGTACTTC
NA	NA	TRBV2	TRBJ1-2	CASSEKTRTLYGYTF	TGTGCCAGCAGTGAAAAAACACGGACTTTATATGGCTACACCTTC
TRBD1	few	TRBV15	TRBJ2-7	CATSEEPNRGLRYEQYF	TGTGCCACCAGCGAAGAACCCAACAGGGGGCTTAGGTACGAGCAGTACTTC
TRBD1	NA	TRBV19	TRBJ2-3	CASSISGQGIAASTDTQYF	TGTGCCAGTAGTATTTCGGGACAGGGGATAGCGGCCAGCACAGATACGCAGTATTTT
NA	NA	TRBV7-2	TRBJ1-4	CASSTRVPTNEKLFF	TGTGCCAGCAGCACTAGAGTACCAACTAATGAAAAACTGTTTTTT
NA	NA	TRBV9	TRBJ2-5	CASSVGGSETQYF	TGTGCCAGCAGCGTAGGGGGCTCGGAGACCCAGTACTTC
NA	NA	TRBV2	TRBJ2-7	CASSEGDSQGLYEQYF	TGTGCCAGCAGTGAAGGGGACTCCCAAGGGCTCTACGAGCAGTACTTC
TRBD2	NA	TRBV4-1	TRBJ2-3	CATGRAHLAGETDTQYF	TGCGCCACCGGGAGGGCTCATCTAGCGGGAGAAACAGATACGCAGTATTTT
NA	NA	TRBV6-1	TRBJ2-1	CASSESPSPEQFF	TGTGCCAGCAGTGAAAGCCCGTCCCCAGAGCAGTTCTTC
TRBD1	NA	TRBV25-1	TRBJ2-2	CASSGPGTDTNTGELFF	TGTGCCAGCAGTGGGCCCGGGACAGATACGAACACCGGGGAGCTGTTTTTT
NA	NA	TRBV7-9	TRBJ1-1	CASSPSTYNTEAFF	TGTGCCAGCAGCCCGTCGACATATAACACTGAAGCTTTCTTT
TRBD2	NA	TRBV6-5	TRBJ2-1	CASSYGLAGHNEQFF	TGTGCCAGCAGTTACGGCCTAGCGGGGCACAATGAGCAGTTCTTC
NA	few	TRBV4-1	TRBJ1-3	CASSQPRDIGNTIYF	TGCGCCAGCAGCCAGCCTCGGGACATCGGAAACACCATATATTTT
TRBD1	NA	TRBV19	TRBJ2-7	CARVTEAEQGETYEQYF	TGTGCCAGAGTGACCGAGGCAGAACAGGGGGAAACCTACGAGCAGTACTTC
NA	once	TRBV19	TRBJ1-2	CASSIARTAGPYGYTF	TGTGCCAGTAGTATTGCCCGGACAGCCGGCCCCTATGGCTACACCTTC
NA	NA	TRBV7-2	TRBJ1-5	CASSLYRDQPQHF	TGTGCCAGCAGCTTATACAGGGACCAGCCCCAGCATTTT
NA	once	TRBV14	TRBJ1-1	CASSLAVTEAFF	TGTGCCAGCAGCCTCGCGGTCACTGAAGCTTTCTTT
TRBD2	NA	TRBV27	TRBJ2-7	CASSLKRGYEQYF	TGTGCCAGCAGCCTGAAGCGGGGCTACGAGCAGTACTTC
NA	NA	TRBV6-1	TRBJ1-4	CASSPIGQSNEKLFF	TGTGCCAGCAGTCCCATCGGACAGAGTAATGAAAAACTGTTTTTT
NA	NA	TRBV7-2	TRBJ2-1	CASSPQDSYNEQFF	TGTGCCAGCAGCCCCCAGGACAGCTACAATGAGCAGTTCTTC
NA	NA	TRBV14	TRBJ2-7	CASSQDEGDSSYEQYF	TGTGCCAGCAGCCAAGATGAAGGAGACAGCTCCTACGAGCAGTACTTC
NA	NA	TRBV19	TRBJ1-3	CASLAGRNTIYF	TGTGCCAGTCTAGCCGGGAGGAACACCATATATTTT
TRBD1	once	TRBV18	TRBJ1-2	CASSPVQGASSGYGYTF	TGTGCCAGCTCACCGGTCCAGGGGGCGAGTTCGGGCTATGGCTACACCTTC
NA	NA	TRBV5-1	TRBJ1-3	CASSLSGSGNTIYF	TGCGCCAGCAGCTTGTCAGGGTCTGGAAACACCATATATTTT
NA	NA	TRBV6-5	TRBJ2-5	CASSLKAPSGETQYF	TGTGCCAGCAGTCTCAAAGCGCCCTCGGGGGAGACCCAGTACTTC
TRBD2	NA	TRBV5-1	TRBJ2-7	CSSRMAGLADMSSYEQYF	TGCTCCAGCAGAATGGCGGGACTAGCGGATATGAGCTCCTACGAGCAGTACTTC
TRBD1	NA	TRBV5-1	TRBJ1-1	CASSLPSNRGQEAFF	TGCGCCAGCAGCTTGCCAAGTAACAGGGGGCAAGAAGCTTTCTTT
NA	NA	TRBV2	TRBJ2-5	CASSEGLNPETQYF	TGTGCCAGCAGTGAGGGACTCAACCCCGAGACCCAGTACTTC
NA	once	TRBV13	TRBJ2-2	CASSWGGHPNTGELFF	TGTGCCAGCAGCTGGGGGGGACACCCAAACACCGGGGAGCTGTTTTTT
TRBD2	few	TRBV27	TRBJ2-7	CASYNPGLAGHYEQYF	TGTGCCAGCTATAACCCCGGACTAGCGGGACACTACGAGCAGTACTTC
TRBD1	few	TRBV5-1	TRBJ2-3	CASSLDRAGQYF	TGCGCCAGCAGCCTGGACAGGGCCGGGCAGTATTTT
TRBD2	NA	TRBV2	TRBJ2-7	CASSEGVGTTNCEQYF	TGTGCCAGCAGTGAGGGGGTCGGGACTACGAACTGCGAGCAGTACTTC
NA	NA	TRBV28	TRBJ2-2	CASRRETGELFF	TGTGCCAGCAGGAGGGAAACCGGGGAGCTGTTTTTT
NA	NA	TRBV11-2	TRBJ2-7	CASSLDEVGASYEQYF	TGTGCCAGCAGCTTAGATGAGGTGGGAGCCTCCTACGAGCAGTACTTC
TRBD2	NA	TRBV10-1	TRBJ2-5	CAAPSGRAKETQYF	TGCGCAGCCCCTAGCGGGAGAGCCAAGGAGACCCAGTACTTC
TRBD2	NA	TRBV27	TRBJ2-3	CASSLGAGNADTQYF	TGTGCCAGCAGTCTGGGAGCGGGAAACGCAGATACGCAGTATTTT